This T cell receptor (beta chain) emerged from a study of regulatory T cells in long-lasting Graves disease. Whole-study results and caveats: Persistent Graves' patients showed less TCR diversity than newly diagnosed ones.

Time point given: newly diagnosed GD, antithyroid drugs for less than 3 months. RNA from PBMCs was the source of the TCR library. This clonotype was counted only a few times. Its cognate antigen is unknown. CDR3 regions were amplified by Arm-PCR using iRepertoire HTBI primers to build TCR beta libraries. In the source study's methods: Across all samples, about 59 TRBV segments and 15 or so TRBJ segments were identified. TCRdb re-called the multiplex PCR reads with MiXCR, one entry per CDR3 protein. These V and J calls are TCRdb output, not the study's own analysis. The repertoire includes about 610,000 distinct CDR3 sequences, roughly a sixth of them detected once, and around 12% sits in the top ten. Separately, the same data were catalogued under a study of T cells in Graves' hyperthyroidism and ophthalmopathy. That paper states: A patient was excluded if there was uncontrolled infection, other autoimmune disease, pregnancy or lactation. HTBI primers were the set used in a first-round RT-PCR of the TCR CDR3.

This clonotype originated in a man aged 18-30 years with Graves disease. Sequenced material: peripheral blood mononuclear cells (PBMCs), taken at new diagnosis, from a patient treated with antithyroid drugs.

In nucleotides, the CDR3 is TGTGCCAGCAGTTACCGGGACAGGGTTGTTCAGCCCCAGCATTTT. It is translated as CASSYRDRVVQPQHF. This rearrangement joins TRBV6-5 to TRBJ1-5; 9 bases agree with TRBD1. This CDR3 comprises 15 residues. Germline CDR1 reads MNHEY; CDR2 reads SVGAGI. V was pared by 2 bases and J by 6 bases, with 5 bases of the junction left unmatched.